The 27 T cell receptor beta chains listed next were all sequenced from one sample in a study of molecular identifiers for immune sequencing clone quantification. MiXCR, run by TCRdb on the PCR reads, gives a single entry per CDR3 protein. Of some 680,000 distinct CDR3 sequences in the sample, roughly 23% were seen once. What was sequenced was naive CD8+ T cells from blood, with Jurkat cell RNA spiked in. The subset is: FACS-sorted CD8+CD4-CCR7+CD45RA+ naive T cells. These receptors were taken from a human donor in good health. Some libraries in this study had Jurkat cell RNA spiked in.

Comment on this clonotype: A single base separates this from a much larger clone, so it may be a read error. The chain carries TRBV30 and TRBJ2-7; D is tentatively TRBD1 or TRBD2 (6 bases each). The CDR3 is made up of 13 amino acids. CDR1 is GTSNPN, CDR2 SVGIG, per germline (reference sequence). The CDR3 DNA is TGTACCTGGAGTGTAGGGGGAGGCTACGAGCAGTACTTC. Protein sequence: CTWSVGGGYEQYF.

The chain employs TRBV5-3 and TRBJ2-5, with D tentatively TRBD1 (8 bases). TRBV5-3 is recorded as an ORF, its role being uncertain. V lost 8 bases and J lost 5, with 16 bases in between. The CDR3 covers 13 residues. Here the CDR3 DNA reads TGTGCCAGCAGTACAGGGGGGGGGGAGACCCAGTACTTC. Encoded protein: CASSTGGGETQYF.

V gene TRBV30 combines with J gene TRBJ1-1, with 10 nucleotides matching TRBD1. In germline, CDR1 is GTSNPN, CDR2 SVGIG (reference sequence). This CDR3 is 15 amino acids long. The V segment lost 1 base and the J segment 4 bases; nucleotides outside the gene matches: 6. This CDR3 is CAWSAGQGVVTEAFF. In DNA form, the CDR3 reads TGTGCCTGGAGTGCTGGACAGGGGGTGGTCACTGAAGCTTTCTTT.

The chain couples TRBV28 to TRBJ2-7, with D perhaps TRBD2 (6 bases). Germline V gene lookup returns CDR1 MDHEN and CDR2 SYDVKM. The V and J ends lost 7 bases and 3 bases respectively, with 13 bases between them. The CDR3 is 13 residues long. CDR3 coding DNA: TGTGCCAGCACCCAAGGACTACACTACGAGCAGTACTTC. Protein: CASTQGLHYEQYF.

Concerning this clonotype: A clone one base away is much larger, so this may be a read error. The J gene is TRBJ2-5, the V gene TRBV20-1; D uncertain. Per the germline V gene, CDR1 is DFQATT and CDR2 is SNEGSKA (reference sequence). This CDR3 has 13 amino acids. The CDR3 bases are TGCAGTGCTAGAAGAGAGTACCAAGAGCCCCAGTACTTC. This translates into CSARREYQEPQYF.

The chain links TRBV19 to TRBJ2-7; TRBD2 matches at 14 bases. Germline CDR1 is LNHDA and CDR2 is SQIVND (reference sequence). V was pared by 9 bases and J by 3 bases, with 4 bases of the junction left unmatched. The CDR3 spans 14 residues. The DNA for the CDR3 is TGTGCCAGCCGACTAGCGGGAGGGTACTACGAGCAGTACTTC. Protein sequence: CASRLAGGYYEQYF.

The chain employs TRBV20-1 and TRBJ1-6; D not resolved. Between the trimmed V and J ends, which lost 0 bases and 4 bases, there was a span of 13 bases. Germline-derived CDR1 and CDR2 are DFQATT and SNEGSKA (reference sequence). This CDR3 spans 16 amino acids. This CDR3 is CSARDTRREYNSPLHF. The DNA for the CDR3 is TGCAGTGCTAGAGATACCAGAAGAGAATATAATTCACCCCTCCACTTT.

There are a few counts of this clonotype. The chain couples TRBV6-2 or TRBV6-3 to TRBJ2-1; D is uncertain. This CDR3 has 13 amino acids. V lost 2 bases and J lost 5, with 7 bases in between. The germline gives CDR1 MNHEY, CDR2 SVGEGT. CDR3 DNA sequence: TGTGCCAGCAGTTACACCAGCAACAATGAGCAGTTCTTC. This translates into CASSYTSNNEQFF.

V gene TRBV28 combines with J gene TRBJ1-2, with a tentative D call TRBD1 (6 bases). V lost 5 bases, J lost 1 base, and 11 bases lay in between. CDR1 is MDHEN, CDR2 SYDVKM, per germline. This CDR3 has 14 amino acids. The CDR3 reads CASSPGHNNYGYTF. Here the CDR3 DNA reads TGTGCCAGCAGTCCGGGACACAATAACTATGGCTACACCTTC.

This chain joins TRBV9 and TRBJ2-7, with TRBD1 identical over 9 bases. Germline V gene lookup returns CDR1 SGDLS and CDR2 YYNGEE. Unmatched junction bases numbered 12, after V lost 3 bases and J lost 5 bases. CDR3 length equals 16 residues. The CDR3, as DNA: TGTGCCAGCAGCGACACCAGGACAGGGGAAAAGGACGAGCAGTACTTC. Its translation is CASSDTRTGEKDEQYF.

About this clonotype: A much bigger clone sits one base away, suggesting this may be a read error. The rearrangement joins TRBV2 to TRBJ2-7; 11 bases are shared with TRBD1. Germline CDR1 is SNHLY and CDR2 is FYNNEI. The CDR3 extends over 13 amino acids. CDR3 amino acids: CATTGQGAYGQYF. The CDR3, as DNA: TGTGCCACTACTGGACAGGGGGCATACGGGCAGTACTTC. The complete variable domain, with remaining parts taken from reference TRBV2 and TRBJ2-7, reads EPEVTQTPSHQVTQMGQEVILRCVPISNHLYFYWYRQILGQKVEFLVSFYNNEISEKSEIFDDQFSVERPDGSNFTLKIRSTKLEDSAMYFCATTGQGAYGQYFGPGTRLTVT.

This clonotype was recorded at least ten times. The chain couples TRBV7-2 to TRBJ1-3; a weak D match, TRBD1 (5 bases). Germline CDR1 is SGHTA and CDR2 is FQGNSA. Deletions cut 4 bases from V and 0 bases from J, with 16 bases between. The CDR3 spans 17 residues. As DNA, the CDR3 is TGTGCCAGCAGCTCCGGTTCGGGACTGAGCTCTGGAAACACCATATATTTT. It specifies CASSSGSGLSSGNTIYF.

V gene TRBV27 combines with J gene TRBJ2-7, with 8 bases lining up with TRBD2. The CDR3 length is 17 residues. The J segment lost 8 bases and the V segment lost 2 bases, leaving 17 bases of the junction unmatched. Germline CDR1 MNHEY, CDR2 SMNVEV (reference sequence). CDR3 DNA sequence: TGTGCCAGCAGTTTACTAAGCGTTATGGGTAGCGGGGACAAGCAGTACTTC. Translating it yields CASSLLSVMGSGDKQYF.

The sample holds a few counts of this clonotype. This chain links TRBV6-5 with TRBJ1-1, with D unresolved. V was cut by 5 bases and J by 0 bases, with 13 bases left in between. This CDR3 is built from 15 residues. The V gene's germline CDR1 is MNHEY and CDR2 SVGAGI. In DNA, the CDR3 is TGTGCCAGCAGTCACCCCAAGGAGATGAACACTGAAGCTTTCTTT. Its translation is CASSHPKEMNTEAFF.

The chain carries TRBV7-9 and TRBJ1-4; D is unresolved. This CDR3 is 15 amino acids long. Trimming took off 3 bases at V and 8 bases at J, with 16 bases between the two ends. Germline CDR1 reads SEHNR; CDR2 reads FQNEAQ (reference sequence). The CDR3 bases are TGTGCCAGCAGCTTCCAAGGGCGGTACGAGGAAAAACTGTTTTTT. The encoded protein is CASSFQGRYEEKLFF. Full variable domain (missing parts from reference TRBV7-9 and TRBJ1-4): DTGVSQNPRHKITKRGQNVTFRCDPISEHNRLYWYRQTLGQGPEFLTYFQNEAQLEKSRLLSDRFSAERPKGSFSTLEIQRTEQGDSAMYLCASSFQGRYEEKLFFGSGTQLSVL.

This clonotype was counted between two and nine times. The chain has TRBV6-5 and TRBJ2-5; 10 bases line up with TRBD2. CDR1 is MNHEY, CDR2 SVGAGI, per germline. Trimming removed 2 bases from V and 4 bases from J; junction bases left unmatched: 7. This CDR3 has 16 residues. This CDR3 reads CASSYGLAGVVETQYF. The CDR3 DNA reads TGTGCCAGCAGTTACGGTCTAGCGGGGGTCGTAGAGACCCAGTACTTC.

The chain has TRBV3-1 and TRBJ2-5, with D hard to call. The germline CDR1 and CDR2 sequences are LGHDT and YNNKEL (reference sequence). V was shortened by 0 bases and J by 0 bases, with 5 bases between the two germline ends. The CDR3 is 14 amino acids. The CDR3 is CASSQEVYQETQYF. CDR3 in DNA: TGTGCCAGCAGCCAAGAGGTATACCAAGAGACCCAGTACTTC.

As regards this clonotype: As the CDR3 is not closed by the conserved phenylalanine or tryptophan, this likely results from a read error. This chain links TRBV6-6 with TRBJ1-1, with D unresolved. V was cut by 6 bases and J by 0 bases, with 14 bases left in between. Germline assignment: CDR1 MNHNY and CDR2 SVGAGI (reference sequence). CDR3 length equals 15 residues. CDR3: CASRERHRLNTEAFL. CDR3 DNA sequence: TGTGCCAGCAGAGAGAGACACCGTCTGAACACTGAAGCTTTCCTT.

This clonotype was counted many times. The chain joins TRBV7-9 to TRBJ2-3; D ambiguous. The V and J ends lost 5 bases and 2 bases respectively, with 8 bases between them. Germline CDR1 SEHNR, CDR2 FQNEAQ (reference sequence). The CDR3 loop spans 13 amino acids. The CDR3 is CASSKANTDTQYF. In DNA form, the CDR3 reads TGTGCCAGCAGCAAGGCCAACACAGATACGCAGTATTTT.

On this clonotype: It is likely a read error, because the conserved phenylalanine at the end of the CDR3 is missing. This chain joins TRBV27 and TRBJ2-5, with D hard to call. The CDR3 loop spans 15 amino acids. CDR1 and CDR2 from the germline V gene are MNHEY and SMNVEV (reference sequence). V lost 0 bases and J lost 2, with 10 bases in between. The CDR3 sequence is CASSLSIQSQETQYL. Here the CDR3 DNA reads TGTGCCAGCAGTTTATCGATCCAGAGTCAAGAGACCCAGTACCTC.

The rearrangement uses TRBV6-2 or TRBV6-3 and TRBJ2-2; 10 bases line up with TRBD1. The ends lost 7 bases at V and 3 bases at J; junction bases unmatched: 11. The CDR3 contains 17 residues. Germline V lookup: CDR1 MNHEY, CDR2 SVGEGT. For the CDR3, the DNA is TGTGCCAGCACCACGGGACAGGGGCGAATCGACACCGGGGAGCTGTTTTTT. Its protein product is CASTTGQGRIDTGELFF.

This clonotype occurred many times. The rearrangement joins TRBV5-1 to TRBJ2-3, with D possibly being TRBD1 (6 bases). Germline lookup yields CDR1 SGHRS and CDR2 YFSETQ. CDR3 length equals 12 residues. V lost 4 bases to trimming and J lost 5 bases, with 8 bases between them. The CDR3 bases are TGCGCCAGCAGCAAGACAGGAGATACGCAGTATTTT. It is translated as CASSKTGDTQYF.

This clonotype was observed many times. The chain carries TRBV27 and TRBJ2-1, with 8 bases that match TRBD2. CDR1 is MNHEY, CDR2 SMNVEV, per germline (reference sequence). The CDR3 is 11 amino acids. In nucleotides, the CDR3 is TGTGCGAGCGGGAGTTACAATGAGCAGTTCTTC. Its protein is CASGSYNEQFF.

A remark on this clonotype: Given a much more abundant clone one base away, this may be a read error. The chain carries TRBV7-9 and TRBJ2-3; 7 nucleotides agree with TRBD1. Germline lookup yields CDR1 SEHNR and CDR2 FQNEAQ (reference sequence). J lost 10 bases, V lost 0 bases, and 4 bases had no gene match. The CDR3 contains 13 residues. In DNA form, the CDR3 reads TGTGCCAGCAGCTTAGCGACAGGGAGTCCGCAGTATTTT. This gives the protein CASSLATGSPQYF.

There are many counts of this clonotype. The rearrangement uses TRBV4-3 and TRBJ2-5, with unresolved D. V was cut by 8 bases and J by 7 bases, with 14 bases left in between. CDR1 and CDR2 from the germline V gene are LGHNA and YSLEER. The CDR3 has 12 amino acids. For the CDR3, the DNA is TGCGCCAGCGGAAGCAGGTCAGGGACCCAGTACTTC. This gives the protein CASGSRSGTQYF.

Details on this clonotype: Just one base apart from a much larger clone, this may be a read error. The V gene is TRBV13, the J gene TRBJ2-7; 13 bases agree with TRBD2. The CDR3 is made up of 17 amino acids. Germline lookup yields CDR1 PRHDT and CDR2 FYEKMQ (reference sequence). CDR3 sequence reads: CASSPGLAGAPGYQQYF. DNA for the CDR3: TGTGCCAGCAGCCCAGGACTAGCGGGGGCTCCCGGCTACCAGCAGTACTTC.

The chain has TRBV4-3 and TRBJ1-1; D uncertain. CDR3 length: 14 residues. V lost 1 base and J 2 bases, leaving 8 bases between the germline ends. CDR1 LGHNA and CDR2 YSLEER come from the germline V gene. The CDR3: CASSQASENTEAFF. The CDR3 nucleotides read TGCGCCAGCAGCCAAGCATCAGAAAACACTGAAGCTTTCTTT.